This paragraph reports one T cell receptor (beta chain). Its target is unknown. The use of a sample-barcoded 5' primer and a J-beta primer mix characterized a second PCR of about 7 to 12 cycles. Each of the samples gave a minimum of 2.5 million paired-end reads that contained CDR3. MiXCR, applied by TCRdb to the 5' RACE reads, yields one record per CDR3 protein. Among under 1,000,000 distinct CDR3 sequences listed, 30% to 45% were seen once. The CDR3 sequence is 15 residues long. Per the germline V gene, CDR1 is ENHRY and CDR2 is SYGVKD. V shed 0 bases and J shed 5 bases, with 14 bases lying between them. This entry belongs to a study of blood T cells in healthy people across ages. Study in general: The template switching approach captured approximately one barcoded beta molecule for every two T cells. Study-level points and caveats: The fall in TCR beta diversity per million T cells was roughly linear with age.

Material: blood. This chain uses TRBV10-3 with TRBJ2-7; D is unclear. This sequence originates from a man between 18 and 35 years old in good health. CDR3 residues: CAISESLNQRDEQYF. The CDR3 DNA follows: TGTGCCATCAGTGAGTCATTAAATCAAAGGGACGAGCAGTACTTC.